The 29 T cell receptor beta chains below were found in one sample sequenced in a study of T-cell memory formation after mild COVID-19 (dated by TCRdb to the early 2020s). Libraries were prepared through 5' RACE. Sequencing instrument: Illumina NovaSeq 6000. In TCRdb, the public reads were trimmed at Q25 with fastp and aligned with MiXCR, with productive beta chains retained. Entries that share a CDR3 protein sequence are merged under the most common genes and DNA. This sample holds 550,000 to 600,000 distinct CDR3 sequences; around a sixth were observed only once. Of the sample, less than 10% falls within the top ten clones. Sequencing was done on a sample of PBMCs or a T cell subset sorted from them (not recorded which). The source of these receptors is an adult woman who had mild COVID-19 (a few samples of this study predate the infection). The sample titles of this study are shuffled in the database, so cell type and time point are left out; the donor was told from shared clones.

This clonotype was seen a few times. The chain is built from TRBV2 and TRBJ2-1, with D possibly being TRBD1 (5 bases). Germline CDR1 reads SNHLY; CDR2 reads FYNNEI. Trimming cost V 3 bases and J 3 bases, with 6 bases left between them. There are 13 residues in the CDR3. The CDR3 sequence: CASSDRDYNEQFF. The DNA of the CDR3 is TGTGCCAGCAGTGACAGGGACTACAATGAGCAGTTCTTC.

Only a few counts were recorded for this clonotype. The chain links TRBV30 to TRBJ1-2; D is perhaps TRBD1 (6 bases). This CDR3 has 13 amino acids. Trimming removed 4 bases at V and 7 bases at J, with 16 bases between. CDR1 is GTSNPN and CDR2 is SVGIG in the germline V gene (reference sequence). In nucleotides, the CDR3 is TGTGCCTGGAATGCGGGGGGCGTATTTGGCTACACCTTC. It specifies CAWNAGGVFGYTF.

This clonotype has only a few counts. This rearrangement joins TRBV20-1 to TRBJ2-3; TRBD2 is a possible D gene (5 bases). The V end lost 3 bases, the J end lost 0 bases, and 10 bases lay between the germline ends. There are 14 residues in the CDR3. From germline, CDR1 is DFQATT and CDR2 SNEGSKA (reference sequence). CDR3 in DNA: TGCAGTGCTAGGTTCCGCGGGAGCACAGATACGCAGTATTTT. It codes for CSARFRGSTDTQYF.

This CDR3 reads CSARGGRVKNGELFF. CDR3 nucleotides: TGCAGCGCGCGGGGAGGCAGGGTGAAAAACGGGGAGCTGTTTTTT. This rearrangement joins TRBV29-1 to TRBJ2-2; TRBD2 might be the D (6 bases). The CDR3 consists of 15 residues. CDR1 SQVTM and CDR2 ANQGSEA come from the germline V gene. Trimming stripped 7 bases from V and 7 bases from J, with 22 bases between.

This clonotype was seen ten or more times. This sequence joins TRBV7-9 and TRBJ2-1, with 8 bases lining up with TRBD2. V trimming: 0 bases; J trimming: 2 bases; junction bases outside the gene matches: 0. This CDR3 has 15 residues. The germline gives CDR1 SEHNR, CDR2 FQNEAQ (reference sequence). The CDR3, as DNA: TGTGCCAGCAGCTTAGCTAGCGGGGCCTACAATGAGCAGTTCTTC. Protein product: CASSLASGAYNEQFF.

The chain is built from TRBV7-2 and TRBJ1-2, with D maybe TRBD1 (6 bases). Germline lookup yields CDR1 SGHTA and CDR2 FQGNSA. The CDR3 length is 16 residues. Trimming took off 0 bases at V and 7 bases at J, with 18 bases between the two ends. CDR3 residues: CASSLAAPGAKGGYTF. The CDR3 coding sequence is TGTGCCAGCAGCTTAGCGGCCCCGGGGGCGAAGGGTGGCTACACCTTC.

This rearrangement joins TRBV7-9 to TRBJ2-7; TRBD2 matches 10 bases. Germline values: CDR1 SEHNR, CDR2 FQNEAQ (reference sequence). V shed 0 bases and J 5 bases; nucleotides not matched to a gene: 4. The CDR3 loop spans 15 amino acids. The CDR3 spells CASSLAASGSHEQYF. The DNA for the CDR3 is TGTGCCAGCAGCTTAGCAGCTAGCGGGAGCCACGAGCAGTACTTC.

With respect to this clonotype: Because it lacks the conserved phenylalanine or tryptophan at the end, this CDR3 is likely a read error. The DNA is omitted, as the CDR3 cannot be located on it reliably, and the CDR3 follows TCRdb's listing. V and J are TRBV20-1 and TRBJ1-1. Germline V gene sequence: CDR1 DFQATT, CDR2 SNEGSKA (reference sequence). The CDR3 is 8 amino acids in total, end residues counted. CDR3 protein: CSVVTGEG.

This clonotype turned up a few times. The chain uses TRBV20-1 and TRBJ2-7; 8 positions match TRBD1. This CDR3 is built from 15 residues. J lost 0 bases, V lost 3 bases, and 7 bases had no gene match. The V gene's germline CDR1 is DFQATT and CDR2 SNEGSKA (reference sequence). CDR3 region: CSARRQGLASYEQYF. CDR3 bases: TGCAGTGCTAGGCGACAGGGGTTGGCCTCCTACGAGCAGTACTTC.

The V and J genes are TRBV24-1 and TRBJ2-2, with TRBD2 identical over 12 bases. The ends lost 4 bases at V and 5 bases at J; junction bases unmatched: 4. The CDR3 has 16 amino acids. Looked up from germline, CDR1 is KGHDR and CDR2 is SFDVKD. The DNA for the CDR3 is TGTGCCACCAGTGACCCAACTAGCGGGAGGACCGGGGAGCTGTTTTTT. It codes for CATSDPTSGRTGELFF.

This clonotype came up many times. The chain is built from TRBV15 and TRBJ2-2; 8 bases match TRBD2. V dropped 8 bases and J dropped 6; count of bases not matched to a gene: 5. CDR3 length: 13 residues. Germline V gives CDR1 LNHNV, CDR2 YYDKDF (reference sequence). The CDR3 sequence: CATRLGGAGELFF. The CDR3 coding sequence is TGTGCCACCCGGCTCGGGGGGGCCGGGGAGCTGTTTTTT.

This chain links TRBV19 with TRBJ2-2; D gene unclear. CDR3 size: 14 residues. The V end was cut by 7 bases, the J end by 0 bases, with 9 bases between. CDR1 is LNHDA, CDR2 SQIVND, per germline (reference sequence). CDR3 in DNA: TGTGCCAGTAATAAGCTCGCGAACACCGGGGAGCTGTTTTTT. It specifies CASNKLANTGELFF.

This rearrangement joins TRBV2 to TRBJ1-2; D is perhaps TRBD1 (5 bases). The V gene's germline CDR1 is SNHLY and CDR2 FYNNEI. V lost 2 bases to trimming and J lost 2 bases, with 12 bases between them. CDR3 size: 15 residues. CDR3 nucleotides: TGTGCCAGCAGTGAAAACAGGTGGGGCAACTATGGCTACACCTTC. It codes for CASSENRWGNYGYTF.

This clonotype was detected ten times or more. The chain combines TRBV6-5 with TRBJ1-1; a weak D match, TRBD1 (5 bases). Germline V lookup: CDR1 MNHEY, CDR2 SVGAGI. Trimming cost V 7 bases and J 0 bases, with 9 bases left between them. This CDR3 contains 13 residues. CDR3 DNA sequence: TGTGCCAGCACGCGGGGCATGAACACTGAAGCTTTCTTT. Its translation: CASTRGMNTEAFF.

The chain carries TRBV24-1 and TRBJ2-2; 10 bases map to TRBD2. There are 16 residues in the CDR3. V was clipped by 6 bases and J by 3 bases; unmatched bases: 6. Germline values: CDR1 KGHDR, CDR2 SFDVKD. The CDR3 protein is CATSSSGRGDTGELFF. DNA for the CDR3: TGTGCCACCAGTTCTAGCGGGAGAGGGGACACCGGGGAGCTGTTTTTT.

The V gene is TRBV28, the J gene TRBJ2-3, with D possibly being TRBD1 (5 bases). Between the trimmed V and J ends, which lost 7 bases and 0 bases, there was a span of 23 bases. Germline V gives CDR1 MDHEN, CDR2 SYDVKM. The CDR3 covers 18 residues. As DNA, the CDR3 is TGTGCCAGCATCTCCCCAAGGGGCCGGTGGTTTAGCACAGATACGCAGTATTTT. Protein product: CASISPRGRWFSTDTQYF.

This clonotype appeared a few times. The J gene is TRBJ2-3, the V gene TRBV7-9, with D unclear. The V gene's germline CDR1 is SEHNR and CDR2 FQNEAQ (reference sequence). The CDR3 covers 16 residues. V was shortened by 4 bases and J by 2 bases, with 16 bases between the two germline ends. CDR3 region: CASSSPGPRNTDTQYF. CDR3 nucleotides: TGTGCCAGCAGCTCCCCCGGGCCGCGAAACACAGATACGCAGTATTTT.

CDR3 in amino acids: CASSPAMGGFNEKLFF. As DNA, the CDR3 is TGTGCCAGCAGTCCCGCAATGGGGGGGTTTAATGAAAAACTGTTTTTT. V gene TRBV7-9 combines with J gene TRBJ1-4, with TRBD1 as a possible D gene (5 bases). Germline-derived CDR1 and CDR2 are SEHNR and FQNEAQ (reference sequence). This CDR3 is built from 16 residues. Trimming took off 6 bases at V and 4 bases at J, with 18 bases between the two ends.

The chain has TRBV18 and TRBJ2-5; D unclear. Trimming pared 4 bases from V and 1 base from J, leaving 13 bases between. The germline V gene encodes CDR1 KGHSH and CDR2 LQKENI. CDR3 length: 15 amino acids. The CDR3 sequence is CASSHPDRIQETQYF. In DNA form, the CDR3 reads TGTGCCAGCTCACACCCGGACCGTATCCAAGAGACCCAGTACTTC. Full variable domain (rest looked up from reference TRBV18 and TRBJ2-5): NAGVMQNPRHLVRRRGQEARLRCSPMKGHSHVYWYRQLPEEGLKFMVYLQKENIIDESGMPKERFSAEFPKEGPSILRIQQVVRGDSAAYFCASSHPDRIQETQYFGPGTRLLVL.

This clonotype has ten or more counts. The CDR3 spells CSARDPSGRSGSYNEQFF. The CDR3 DNA is TGCAGTGCTAGAGATCCGAGTGGACGGTCGGGCTCCTACAATGAGCAGTTCTTC. This chain connects TRBV20-1 to TRBJ2-1; no reliable D call. Trimming took off 0 bases at V and 0 bases at J, with 18 bases between the two ends. The CDR3 runs 18 residues. Germline V gene data show CDR1 as DFQATT and CDR2 as SNEGSKA (reference sequence).

The V call is TRBV5-1, the J call TRBJ2-6; no firm D call. CDR1 and CDR2 from the germline V gene are SGHRS and YFSETQ. The CDR3 loop spans 15 amino acids. The germline V and J ends were trimmed by 0 bases and 0 bases, with 4 bases remaining between them. The CDR3 loop is CASSLEGSGANVLTF. CDR3 DNA sequence: TGCGCCAGCAGCTTGGAGGGCTCTGGGGCCAACGTCCTGACTTTC.

The V gene is TRBV7-8, the J gene TRBJ1-1; D might be TRBD1 (5 bases). Trimming took off 2 bases at V and 0 bases at J, with 16 bases between the two ends. The CDR3 runs 17 residues. Germline V gene lookup returns CDR1 SGHVS and CDR2 FQNEAQ. The CDR3: CASSLLIGVAVNTEAFF. The CDR3 coding sequence is TGTGCCAGCAGCTTATTAATAGGGGTCGCCGTGAACACTGAAGCTTTCTTT.

The J gene is TRBJ1-3, the V gene TRBV6-6, with D unresolved. V lost 7 bases, J lost 2 bases, and 6 bases lay in between. Germline CDR1 and CDR2: MNHNY and SVGAGI (reference sequence). The CDR3 contains 12 residues. The CDR3 sequence: CASTGAGNTIYF. The CDR3 DNA reads TGTGCCAGCACCGGTGCTGGAAACACCATATATTTT.

There are a few counts of this clonotype. V is TRBV20-1 and J is TRBJ2-1; possibly TRBD2 for D (5 bases). The germline gives CDR1 DFQATT, CDR2 SNEGSKA (reference sequence). This CDR3 spans 12 amino acids. V dropped 5 bases and J dropped 9 bases, with 14 bases sitting between them. For the CDR3, the DNA is TGCAGTGCTCTCAAACCGGGGAGTGAGCAGTTCTTC. The encoded protein is CSALKPGSEQFF.

This clonotype has only a few counts. V gene TRBV7-9 combines with J gene TRBJ1-2, with D possibly TRBD1 on 5 matching bases. The CDR3 is 12 amino acids. Germline V gene lookup returns CDR1 SEHNR and CDR2 FQNEAQ (reference sequence). The ends were cut back, 3 bases at V and 6 bases at J, with 8 bases in the middle. CDR3 DNA sequence: TGTGCCAGCAGCTTGGAGGGGCATGGCTACACCTTC. As protein: CASSLEGHGYTF.

This clonotype was observed a few times. The chain uses TRBV7-3 and TRBJ1-2; D might be TRBD1 (5 bases). V lost 2 bases and J lost 8, with 12 bases in between. This CDR3 has 13 amino acids. Germline assignment: CDR1 SGHTA and CDR2 FQGTGA. CDR3 bases: TGTGCCAGCAGCTTATCCAGGGAAGGAGGCTACACCTTC. Translating it yields CASSLSREGGYTF.

The chain links TRBV6-1 to TRBJ1-4; no clear D. V lost 4 bases and J 4 bases, leaving 13 bases between the germline ends. Looked up from germline, CDR1 is MNHNS and CDR2 is SASEGT. This CDR3 has 15 amino acids. The CDR3 loop reads CASSVLRALNEKLFF. Written as DNA, the CDR3 is TGTGCCAGCAGTGTACTCCGGGCCCTTAATGAAAAACTGTTTTTT.

This clonotype was counted a few times. The rearrangement joins TRBV24-1 to TRBJ2-3, with TRBD2 matching 14 bases. Germline loops: CDR1 KGHDR, CDR2 SFDVKD. The CDR3 loop spans 17 amino acids. Trimming cost V 1 base and J 4 bases; bases outside gene matches: 3. For the CDR3, the DNA is TGTGCCACCAGTGATTTTTCGGGACTAGCGGGGGCAGATACGCAGTATTTT. Translated, it gives CATSDFSGLAGADTQYF.

The chain has TRBV14 and TRBJ2-1; TRBD1 might be the D (5 bases). V lost 1 base and J 3 bases, leaving 16 bases between the germline ends. The CDR3 is made up of 17 amino acids. The germline CDR1 and CDR2 sequences are SGHDN and FVKESK. The CDR3 reads CASSQVSGHLYYNEQFF. CDR3 nucleotide sequence: TGTGCCAGCAGCCAAGTCTCCGGACACCTCTACTACAATGAGCAGTTCTTC.